This T cell receptor (beta chain) is drawn from a study of cytomegalovirus exposure and HLA in healthy donors. The study, taken as a whole, reports: A few of the chains that were CMV-associated were confirmed in vitro to be specific for CMV antigens.

The method was immunoSEQ multiplex PCR; TCRdb's version includes in-frame clones alone and lacks a portion of them. The sample consists of about 98,000 clones, roughly 95% of them appearing once. A remark on this clone: The target antigen is unknown.

The V segment lost 4 bases and the J segment 5 bases; nucleotides outside the gene matches: 5. This CDR3 spans 14 amino acids. The germline CDR1 and CDR2 sequences are MNHEY and SVGAGI. This sequence was found in a woman between 18 and 29 years old in good health and CMV-seronegative. Sequenced: PBMCs. V gene TRBV6-5 combines with J gene TRBJ2-5, with 9 bases lining up with TRBD1. This chain's CDR3 is CASSSTGGRETQYF. The CDR3 nucleotides read TGTGCCAGCAGTTCCACAGGGGGCAGGGAGACCCAGTACTTC.